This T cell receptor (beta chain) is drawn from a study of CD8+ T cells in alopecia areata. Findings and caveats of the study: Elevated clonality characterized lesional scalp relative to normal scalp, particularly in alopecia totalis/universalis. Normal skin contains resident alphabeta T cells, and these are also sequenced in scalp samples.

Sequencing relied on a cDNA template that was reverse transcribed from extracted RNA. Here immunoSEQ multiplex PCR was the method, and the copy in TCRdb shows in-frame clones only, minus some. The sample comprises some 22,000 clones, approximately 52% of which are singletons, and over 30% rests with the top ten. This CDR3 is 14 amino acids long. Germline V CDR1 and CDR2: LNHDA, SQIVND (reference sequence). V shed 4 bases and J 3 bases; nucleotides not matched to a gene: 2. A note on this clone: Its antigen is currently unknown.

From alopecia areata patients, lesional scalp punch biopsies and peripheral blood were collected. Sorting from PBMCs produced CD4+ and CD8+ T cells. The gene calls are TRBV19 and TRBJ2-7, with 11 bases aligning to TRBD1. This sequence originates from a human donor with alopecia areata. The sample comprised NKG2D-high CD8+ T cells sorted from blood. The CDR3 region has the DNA TGTGCCAGTAGTACCGGGACAGGGGGCTACGAGCAGTACTTC. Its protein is CASSTGTGGYEQYF.